This record looks at one T cell receptor beta chain sequence and its context. This CDR3 is built from 14 residues. J was trimmed by 4 bases and V by 5 bases; bases with no gene match: 8. The germline gives CDR1 LNHDA, CDR2 SQIVND (reference sequence). Here immunoSEQ multiplex PCR was the method, and the copy in TCRdb shows in-frame clones only, minus some. The data contain around 250,000 clones, around 79% of them singletons. This specimen belongs to a study of control samples from healthy donors and cancer patients. Sequences were obtained from PBMCs. The sequence was obtained from an older woman with lung cancer. The chain combines TRBV19 with TRBJ2-7; the match to TRBD2 covers 7 bases. The CDR3: CASSLQGGQYEQYF. DNA for the CDR3: TGTGCCAGTAGTCTCCAGGGAGGGCAATACGAGCAGTACTTC.